This T cell receptor (beta chain) was identified in a study of blood T cell repertoires in COVID-19. Assay used: immunoSEQ multiplex PCR; TCRdb lists only in-frame clones, some missing. The table records 340,000 or so clones, approximately 83% of them present only once. The germline gives CDR1 KGHSH, CDR2 LQKENI. CDR3 length: 15 amino acids. V lost 6 bases and J 6 bases, leaving 18 bases between the germline ends. Categorization into cohorts depended on clinical history that participants reported. The sample taken for sequencing was PBMCs or T cells enriched from blood (not recorded which). This chain joins TRBV18 and TRBJ2-1, with a tentative D call TRBD1 (6 bases). The sequence derives from a woman aged 40 to 50 with acute COVID-19. The CDR3 coding sequence is TGTGCCAGCTCGAGTAAGACAGGTGGGGTCAATGAGCAGTTCTTC. The encoded protein is CASSSKTGGVNEQFF.